These 32 T cell receptor beta chains originate from one sample sequenced in a study of CD8 T cells in Susac syndrome. It was with random hexamers that about 0.45 to 1 ug RNA was reverse transcribed. TCRdb re-called the immunoSEQ multiplex PCR reads with MiXCR, one entry per CDR3 protein. The table has 150,000 to 200,000 distinct CDR3 sequences, approximately 93% seen once. The sequenced sample consisted of CD4+ T cells from PBMCs. The source of these receptors is a human donor with multiple sclerosis.

CDR3 DNA: TGTGCCAGCAGCCTCAACGACCGAAAACTGTTTTTT. The encoded protein is CASSLNDRKLFF. The rearrangement joins TRBV3-1 to TRBJ1-4; D gene unclear. In germline, CDR1 is LGHDT, CDR2 YNNKEL (reference sequence). This CDR3 contains 12 residues. Trimming took off 4 bases at V and 10 bases at J, with 10 bases between the two ends. The whole variable domain, filled in from reference TRBV3-1 and TRBJ1-4, reads DTAVSQTPKYLVTQMGNDKSIKCEQNLGHDTMYWYKQDSKKFLKIMFSYNNKELIINETVPNRFSPKSPDKAHLNLHINSLELGDSAVYFCASSLNDRKLFFGSGTQLSVL.

V usage is TRBV6-5 and J usage is TRBJ1-1; 7 nucleotides align to TRBD1. With V trimmed by 7 bases and J by 0 bases, 2 bases remained unmatched. The CDR3 covers 13 residues. CDR1 is MNHEY and CDR2 is SVGAGI in the germline V gene. This CDR3 is CASNRGLNTEAFF. DNA of the CDR3: TGTGCCAGCAACAGGGGCTTGAACACTGAAGCTTTCTTT.

The V and J genes are TRBV2 and TRBJ2-2; 10 nucleotides agree with TRBD2. The germline V gene encodes CDR1 SNHLY and CDR2 FYNNEI. V dropped 3 bases and J dropped 4; count of bases not matched to a gene: 5. The CDR3 is 16 residues long. CDR3 amino acids: CASSEQLAGVTGELFF. CDR3 nucleotides: TGTGCCAGCAGTGAGCAGCTAGCGGGGGTCACCGGGGAGCTGTTTTTT.

V gene TRBV2 combines with J gene TRBJ1-2; maybe TRBD1 (6 bases). The CDR3 has 13 residues. V lost 6 bases and J lost 4, with 12 bases in between. Germline lookup yields CDR1 SNHLY and CDR2 FYNNEI. The CDR3 DNA is TGTGCCAGCAGACTGGACAGCTCCTATGGCTACACCTTC. Its protein product is CASRLDSSYGYTF.

The rearrangement joins TRBV20-1 to TRBJ2-7, with D perhaps given as TRBD1 or TRBD2 (5 bases each). The CDR3 runs 12 residues. Looked up from germline, CDR1 is DFQATT and CDR2 is SNEGSKA (reference sequence). Between the trimmed V and J ends, which lost 5 bases and 3 bases, there was a span of 11 bases. Here the CDR3 reads CSAEGSVYEQYF. CDR3 DNA: TGCAGTGCTGAGGGGTCCGTCTACGAGCAGTACTTC.

This sequence joins TRBV20-1 and TRBJ1-2; maybe TRBD1 (5 bases). The CDR3 runs to 11 residues. Germline CDR1 is DFQATT and CDR2 is SNEGSKA (reference sequence). CDR3 DNA sequence: TGCAGCCAAGGGACTTCCGACGGCTACACCTTC. The encoded protein is CSQGTSDGYTF.

This clonotype was seen just once. The CDR3 coding sequence is TGTGCCAGCTCGGGACAAGCGAACACCGGGGAGCTGTTTTTT. It specifies CASSGQANTGELFF. The chain links TRBV14 to TRBJ2-2, with a weak D call TRBD1 (6 bases). The CDR3 spans 14 residues. Trimming took 8 bases from V and 0 from J, leaving 10 bases between them. The germline V gene has CDR1 SGHDN and CDR2 FVKESK. Full variable domain (outside the CDR3, taken from reference TRBV14 and TRBJ2-2): EAGVTQFPSHSVIEKGQTVTLRCDPISGHDNLYWYRRVMGKEIKFLLHFVKESKQDESGMPNNRFLAERTGGTYSTLKVQPAELEDSGVYFCASSGQANTGELFFGEGSRLTVL.

This clonotype was observed once. This chain links TRBV28 with TRBJ1-2; D is unresolved. V was pared by 7 bases and J by 4 bases, with 10 bases between. The CDR3 is made up of 12 amino acids. Germline lookup yields CDR1 MDHEN and CDR2 SYDVKM. Written as DNA, the CDR3 is TGTGCCAGCACCACGGGCTCCTATGGCTACACCTTC. It specifies CASTTGSYGYTF.

The rearrangement joins TRBV15 to TRBJ2-7; possible D gene TRBD1, 5 bases. CDR3 size: 14 residues. Germline lookup yields CDR1 LNHNV and CDR2 YYDKDF (reference sequence). Trimming shortened V by 0 bases and J by 9 bases, and 15 bases separated the two germline ends. This CDR3 reads CATSRDRAQPGQYF. The CDR3 DNA reads as TGTGCCACCAGCAGAGACAGGGCCCAACCGGGGCAGTACTTC.

V and J are TRBV5-1 and TRBJ2-5, with 8 bases that match TRBD2. CDR3 length: 15 amino acids. Germline-derived CDR1 and CDR2 are SGHRS and YFSETQ. The V segment lost 0 bases and the J segment 2 bases; nucleotides outside the gene matches: 3. CDR3 DNA: TGCGCCAGCAGCTTGGTCCCTAGCGGGCAAGAGACCCAGTACTTC. Translating gives CASSLVPSGQETQYF.

DNA of the CDR3: TGTGCCAGCACCTACGGGACAGGGCTTACGACCTACGAGCAGTACTTC. Amino acids: CASTYGTGLTTYEQYF. The gene calls are TRBV6-6 and TRBJ2-7; 9 positions match TRBD1. The CDR3 sequence is 16 residues long. V was pared by 7 bases and J by 2 bases, with 12 bases of the junction left unmatched. Germline V gene data show CDR1 as MNHNY and CDR2 as SVGAGI (reference sequence).

V is TRBV12-3 or TRBV12-4 and J is TRBJ2-6; possibly TRBD1 for D (5 bases). The ends were cut back, 11 bases at V and 1 base at J, with 12 bases in the middle. This CDR3 contains 14 residues. The CDR3 nucleotides are TGTGCCTCATGCAGGGATTCTGGGGCCAACGTCCTGACTTTC. Amino acids: CASCRDSGANVLTF.

The chain carries TRBV4-1 and TRBJ2-5; 14 bases match TRBD2. Germline assignment: CDR1 MGHRA and CDR2 YSYEKL. V was clipped by 6 bases and J by 5 bases; unmatched bases: 5. The CDR3 is made up of 15 amino acids. Here the CDR3 reads CASSGLAGGYETQYF. The CDR3 DNA reads as TGCGCCAGCAGTGGACTAGCGGGAGGCTACGAGACCCAGTACTTC.

CDR3 amino acids: CSVGGTGPTGELFF. CDR3 nucleotides: TGCAGCGTTGGGGGCACAGGGCCCACCGGGGAGCTGTTTTTT. The V gene is TRBV29-1, the J gene TRBJ2-2, with TRBD1 as a possible D gene (6 bases). Germline V CDR1 and CDR2: SQVTM, ANQGSEA. The CDR3 totals 14 residues. Trimming cost V 4 bases and J 4 bases, with 13 bases left between them.

The chain combines TRBV20-1 with TRBJ2-7; possible D gene TRBD1, 6 bases. The CDR3 runs to 13 residues. The V gene lost 0 bases and the J gene lost 6 bases, with 12 bases spanning the gap. CDR1 and CDR2 from the germline V gene are DFQATT and SNEGSKA (reference sequence). The CDR3: CSARDRGPLEQYF. The DNA of the CDR3 is TGCAGTGCTAGAGACAGGGGTCCCCTCGAGCAGTACTTC.

The rearrangement joins TRBV12-3 or TRBV12-4 to TRBJ1-2; D is ambiguous. This CDR3 is 11 amino acids long. V was trimmed by 4 bases and J by 4 bases, leaving 4 bases between them. CDR3 coding DNA: TGTGCCAGCAGTTCGACCTATGGCTACACCTTC. Translated, it gives CASSSTYGYTF.

This clonotype has a handful of counts. The chain employs TRBV3-1 and TRBJ2-7; D unclear. This CDR3 has 12 residues. Trimming stripped 0 bases from V and 9 bases from J, with 9 bases between. The germline CDR1 and CDR2 sequences are LGHDT and YNNKEL (reference sequence). The CDR3 sequence: CASSQEEQRQYF. The CDR3 DNA follows: TGTGCCAGCAGCCAAGAAGAGCAGCGGCAGTACTTC.

The chain uses TRBV3-1 and TRBJ2-2, with no clear D. CDR1 is LGHDT and CDR2 is YNNKEL in the germline V gene (reference sequence). This CDR3 is 14 amino acids long. V lost 6 bases, J lost 0 bases, and 8 bases lay in between. Here the CDR3 reads CASRIVANTGELFF. CDR3 DNA: TGTGCCAGCAGGATAGTTGCGAACACCGGGGAGCTGTTTTTT.

This clonotype came up once. The rearrangement links TRBV6-6 to TRBJ2-1, with D possibly TRBD2 on 6 matching bases. CDR1 MNHNY and CDR2 SVGAGI come from the germline V gene (reference sequence). V was cut by 8 bases and J by 6 bases, with 20 bases left in between. This CDR3 spans 15 amino acids. For the CDR3, the DNA is TGTGCCAGCCAAACGGGTGGCGGGGTGACCAATGAGCAGTTCTTC. This sequence encodes CASQTGGGVTNEQFF.

This chain joins TRBV10-3 and TRBJ1-1; D is uncertain. Trimming cost V 8 bases and J 8 bases, with 12 bases left between them. Per germline, CDR1 ENHRY and CDR2 SYGVKD. CDR3 length: 11 amino acids. This CDR3 is CAIAGGSEAFF. For the CDR3, the DNA is TGTGCCATCGCGGGTGGCTCAGAAGCTTTCTTT.

The rearrangement uses TRBV2 and TRBJ1-5; D might be TRBD1 (6 bases). The germline V gene has CDR1 SNHLY and CDR2 FYNNEI. Trimming removed 3 bases from V and 7 bases from J, with 10 bases in between. CDR3 length equals 13 residues. CDR3 coding DNA: TGTGCCAGCAGTGAGGGGGCTAGGCAGCCCCAGCATTTT. This sequence encodes CASSEGARQPQHF.

This chain uses TRBV6-2 or TRBV6-3 with TRBJ2-7; D is possibly TRBD2 (5 bases). The ends were cut back, 6 bases at V and 2 bases at J, with 17 bases in the middle. The CDR3 runs to 15 residues. The germline CDR1 and CDR2 sequences are MNHEY and SVGEGT. The CDR3 DNA sequence: TGTGCCAGCAGCACCTTCCTCGGGGAGCCCTACGAGCAGTACTTC. Its translation: CASSTFLGEPYEQYF.

The chain joins TRBV19 to TRBJ2-1, with 9 bases fitting TRBD2. The CDR3 loop spans 15 amino acids. V was pared by 5 bases and J by 3 bases, with 5 bases of the junction left unmatched. Germline-derived CDR1 and CDR2 are LNHDA and SQIVND (reference sequence). The CDR3 spells CASSRTSANYNEQFF. CDR3 DNA: TGTGCCAGTAGTCGGACTAGCGCCAACTACAATGAGCAGTTCTTC.

The CDR3 is CASSLAWGETQYF. For the CDR3, the DNA is TGCGCCAGCAGCTTGGCCTGGGGGGAGACCCAGTACTTC. This rearrangement joins TRBV5-1 to TRBJ2-5; perhaps D is TRBD1 or TRBD2 (5 bases each). CDR3 length: 13 amino acids. The V end lost 0 bases, the J end lost 5 bases, and 8 bases lay between the germline ends. Germline assignment: CDR1 SGHRS and CDR2 YFSETQ.

CDR3 amino acids: CASSPNPGQKEKLFF. In DNA, the CDR3 is TGTGCCAGCAGTCCAAACCCGGGACAGAAGGAAAAACTGTTTTTT. V gene TRBV6-5 combines with J gene TRBJ1-4; 7 bases match TRBD1. Trimming took 5 bases from V and 8 from J; bases not matched to a gene: 11. The germline V gene has CDR1 MNHEY and CDR2 SVGAGI. The CDR3 has 15 residues.

The rearrangement uses TRBV5-1 and TRBJ1-3, with D uncertain. The CDR3 sequence is 15 residues long. V shed 0 bases and J shed 9 bases, with 16 bases lying between them. Germline V gene data show CDR1 as SGHRS and CDR2 as YFSETQ. The CDR3 DNA reads TGCGCCAGCAGCTTGGGGACGCCCGAGATCGGCACCATATATTTT. Protein sequence: CASSLGTPEIGTIYF.

This clonotype was counted a single time. The chain combines TRBV12-3 or TRBV12-4 with TRBJ1-5; no firm D call. V was clipped by 3 bases and J by 5 bases, with 8 bases between them. The CDR3 totals 13 residues. The CDR3 DNA reads TGTGCCAGCAGTTTGCGTCTGGATCAGCCCCAGCATTTT. Translation gives CASSLRLDQPQHF.

V usage is TRBV5-4 and J usage is TRBJ2-5; D is uncertain. The V gene's germline CDR1 is SGHNT and CDR2 YYREEE (reference sequence). V gave up 1 base and J gave up 3 bases, with 10 bases separating them. The CDR3 extends over 14 amino acids. CDR3 DNA sequence: TGTGCCAGCAGCTTGAAGTCGATCGAAGAGACCCAGTACTTC. Translation gives CASSLKSIEETQYF.

This chain links TRBV20-1 with TRBJ1-2; 8 bases are shared with TRBD1. Germline V gives CDR1 DFQATT, CDR2 SNEGSKA (reference sequence). Trimming cost V 4 bases and J 5 bases; bases outside gene matches: 12. The CDR3 length is 15 residues. The CDR3 DNA follows: TGCAGTGCTAAAACCACAGGGGGACGAGGATATGGCTACACCTTC. It encodes CSAKTTGGRGYGYTF.

The chain has TRBV5-1 and TRBJ2-7; TRBD2 is a possible D gene (7 bases). Per the germline V gene, CDR1 is SGHRS and CDR2 is YFSETQ. This CDR3 has 15 residues. The V gene lost 5 bases and the J gene lost 3 bases, with 18 bases spanning the gap. The CDR3 nucleotides read TGCGCCAGCAGTCGTCAGGGAGGGGGGGACTACGAGCAGTACTTC. It specifies CASSRQGGGDYEQYF.

The chain carries TRBV19 and TRBJ1-5; D ambiguous. Trimming stripped 1 base from V and 6 bases from J, with 13 bases between. The germline CDR1 and CDR2 sequences are LNHDA and SQIVND (reference sequence). There are 15 residues in the CDR3. The CDR3 DNA follows: TGTGCCAGTAGTATAGCAATTATGGTGGGTCAGCCCCAGCATTTT. It specifies CASSIAIMVGQPQHF.

The V and J genes are TRBV6-2 or TRBV6-3 and TRBJ2-7; perhaps TRBD2 as D (5 bases). The CDR3 spans 16 residues. Trimming removed 8 bases at V and 0 bases at J, with 20 bases between. Germline CDR1 and CDR2: MNHEY and SVGEGT. For the CDR3, the DNA is TGTGCCAGCTTGCACTTTGACTCGGGAAGCTCCTACGAGCAGTACTTC. As protein: CASLHFDSGSSYEQYF.